The rows below give T cell receptor beta chains drawn from one sample of a study of blood T cell repertoires in COVID-19. Generated by immunoSEQ multiplex PCR, the TCRdb table keeps only in-frame clones and is missing some. Here the sample spans some 140,000 clones, 78% being singletons. The sequenced sample was peripheral blood. Source of these receptors: a man in his 60s who had recovered from COVID-19. The CDR3 runs from the conserved cysteine through the conserved F or W. The order of the fields is CDR3 protein, CDR3 DNA, V gene, J gene, clone size, D gene. D genes are given only for firm matches. A row's size may be missing; if present it is once, few, many or a size class.

CAPRLAGSTDTQYF,TGTGCCCCACGGCTAGCGGGCAGCACAGATACGCAGTATTTT,TRBV2,TRBJ2-3,NA,TRBD2
CASSQDRSSGNTIYF,TGTGCCAGCAGTCAGGACAGGAGCTCTGGAAACACCATATATTTT,TRBV2,TRBJ1-3,few,TRBD1
CASNEEGGTNTEAFF,TGTGCCAGCAATGAGGAGGGGGGGACGAACACTGAAGCTTTCTTT,TRBV5-8,TRBJ1-1,once,NA
CASSYSTAGSFEQFF,TGTGCCAGCAGTTACTCGACGGCAGGGTCGTTTGAGCAGTTCTTC,TRBV6-2/TRBV6-3,TRBJ2-1,NA,NA
CASSSQRDSYNEQFF,TGTGCCAGCAGTTCCCAGCGGGACTCCTACAATGAGCAGTTCTTC,TRBV6-2/TRBV6-3,TRBJ2-1,NA,TRBD2
CASSMGTAGQPQHF,TGTGCCAGTAGTATGGGGACAGCCGGTCAGCCCCAGCATTTT,TRBV19,TRBJ1-5,NA,TRBD1
CASSAQSGGATDTQYF,TGTGCCAGCAGCGCCCAGAGCGGGGGGGCAACAGATACGCAGTATTTT,TRBV7-3,TRBJ2-3,NA,TRBD2
CASSSGQGVGGELFF,TGTGCCAGCAGTTCCGGACAGGGTGTCGGCGGGGAGCTGTTTTTT,TRBV5-4,TRBJ2-2,once,TRBD1
CASSSGQDDEKLFF,TGTGCCAGCAGCTCGGGACAGGATGACGAAAAACTGTTTTTT,TRBV7-8,TRBJ1-4,once,TRBD1
CASSQDAREDEQFF,TGCGCCAGCAGCCAAGATGCACGAGAGGATGAGCAGTTCTTC,TRBV4-3,TRBJ2-1,NA,NA
CASSITGGEETQYF,TGCGCCAGCAGCATCACTGGCGGGGAAGAGACCCAGTACTTC,TRBV5-1,TRBJ2-5,NA,NA
CASSLPAGSSYEQYF,TGTGCCAGCAGTCTACCGGCGGGGAGCTCCTACGAGCAGTACTTC,TRBV28,TRBJ2-7,NA,NA
CASSPWRGRTDTQYF,TGCGCCAGCAGCCCTTGGCGGGGGCGCACAGATACGCAGTATTTT,TRBV5-1,TRBJ2-3,NA,NA
CASSPRTASYEQYF,TGTGCCAGCAGCCCTCGGACAGCTAGCTACGAGCAGTACTTC,TRBV7-2,TRBJ2-7,NA,NA
CASRLDGGGNQPQHF,TGCGCCAGCAGACTGGACGGAGGGGGCAATCAGCCCCAGCATTTT,TRBV5-1,TRBJ1-5,once,NA
CATSRVDFAGTDTQYF,TGTGCCACCAGCAGAGTTGACTTTGCGGGTACAGATACGCAGTATTTT,TRBV15,TRBJ2-3,few,NA
CASSQFQWDRGTLNTGELFF,TGCGCCAGCAGTCAATTTCAATGGGACAGGGGGACCCTTAACACCGGGGAGCTGTTTTTT,TRBV23-1,TRBJ2-2,NA,TRBD1
CASSPPAGSMEAFF,TGTGCCAGCAGCCCCCCGGCAGGCAGTATGGAAGCTTTCTTT,TRBV3-1/TRBV3-2,TRBJ1-1,NA,NA
CATGAGRNSPLHF,TGTGCCACCGGGGCAGGGAGGAATTCACCCCTCCACTTT,TRBV15,TRBJ1-6,NA,NA
CASSPRTGAYEQYF,TGTGCCAGCAGCCCTCGGACAGGGGCCTACGAGCAGTACTTC,TRBV7-2,TRBJ2-7,NA,TRBD1
CASSESGRYPYEQYF,TGTGCCAGCAGTGAGAGCGGGAGGTACCCTTACGAGCAGTACTTC,TRBV6-1,TRBJ2-7,few,TRBD2
CASSPVEPQQGKYNSPLHF,TGTGCCAGCTCACCTGTCGAACCCCAACAGGGCAAATATAATTCACCCCTCCACTTT,TRBV18,TRBJ1-6,few,NA
CASSQTTQGGTEAFF,TGCGCCAGCAGCCAAACGACTCAAGGCGGCACTGAAGCTTTCTTT,TRBV4-3,TRBJ1-1,few,NA
CASSLHDSDYGYTF,TGTGCCAGCAGCTTACATGACAGTGACTATGGCTACACCTTC,TRBV7-9,TRBJ1-2,NA,NA
CSVAGTSGSYEQYF,TGCAGCGTAGCCGGGACTAGCGGGTCCTACGAGCAGTACTTC,TRBV29-1,TRBJ2-7,once,TRBD2
CACGQGPDQPQHF,TGTGCCTGTGGACAGGGGCCTGATCAGCCCCAGCATTTT,TRBV30,TRBJ1-5,few,TRBD1
CASSFGQGFSYGYTF,TGTGCCAGCAGTTTCGGACAGGGCTTCTCCTATGGCTACACCTTC,TRBV27,TRBJ1-2,NA,TRBD1
CASSRTRNYEQYF,TGTGCCAGCAGCCGAACTAGAAATTACGAGCAGTACTTC,TRBV14,TRBJ2-7,few,NA
CSVDGQGGYGYTF,TGCAGCGTTGACGGGCAGGGGGGCTATGGCTACACCTTC,TRBV29-1,TRBJ1-2,NA,TRBD1
CASSFGTAYEQYF,TGTGCCAGCAGCTTCGGGACAGCCTACGAGCAGTACTTC,TRBV7-9,TRBJ2-7,NA,TRBD1
CASSTRESTDTQYF,TGTGCCAGTAGTACGAGGGAGAGCACAGATACGCAGTATTTT,TRBV19,TRBJ2-3,NA,NA
CASSFRLAGGPRKFF,TGTGCCAGCAGCTTTCGCCTAGCGGGAGGCCCCAGGAAATTCTTC,TRBV12-1,TRBJ2-1,NA,NA
CATSDQGYEQYF,TGTGCCACCAGTGATCAGGGATACGAGCAGTACTTC,TRBV24-1,TRBJ2-7,NA,NA
CASIGGSFGNTIYF,TGTGCCAGCATCGGGGGATCGTTTGGAAACACCATATATTTT,TRBV6-6,TRBJ1-3,NA,NA
CSVEDPGGGPTGELFF,TGCAGCGTTGAAGATCCGGGCGGGGGGCCCACCGGGGAGCTGTTTTTT,TRBV29-1,TRBJ2-2,NA,TRBD2
CASSRGQGNYGYTF,TGTGCCAGCAGCCGGGGACAGGGTAACTATGGCTACACCTTC,TRBV2,TRBJ1-2,few,TRBD1
CASSLTPRGANTEAFF,TGTGCCAGCAGTTTAACCCCCCGCGGGGCAAACACTGAAGCTTTCTTT,TRBV6-5,TRBJ1-1,NA,NA
CASSPGQGISEQYF,TGTGCCAGCAGCCCCGGACAGGGGATCTCCGAGCAGTACTTC,TRBV7-2,TRBJ2-7,NA,TRBD1
CASTPRARAGEAFF,TGTGCCAGCACGCCCAGAGCCAGGGCTGGTGAAGCTTTCTTT,TRBV25-1,TRBJ1-1,NA,NA